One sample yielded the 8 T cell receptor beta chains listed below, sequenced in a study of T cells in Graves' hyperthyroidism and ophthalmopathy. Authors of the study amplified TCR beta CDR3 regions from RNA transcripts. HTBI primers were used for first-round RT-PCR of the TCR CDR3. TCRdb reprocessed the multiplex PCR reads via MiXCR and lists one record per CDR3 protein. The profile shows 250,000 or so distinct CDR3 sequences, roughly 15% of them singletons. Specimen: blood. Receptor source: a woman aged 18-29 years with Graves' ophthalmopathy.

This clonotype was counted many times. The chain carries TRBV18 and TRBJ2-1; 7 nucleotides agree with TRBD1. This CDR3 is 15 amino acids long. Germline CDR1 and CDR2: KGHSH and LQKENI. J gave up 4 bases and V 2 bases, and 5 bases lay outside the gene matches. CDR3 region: CASSPSQGDYNEQFF. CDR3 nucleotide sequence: TGTGCCAGCTCACCAAGCCAGGGGGATTACAATGAGCAGTTCTTC.

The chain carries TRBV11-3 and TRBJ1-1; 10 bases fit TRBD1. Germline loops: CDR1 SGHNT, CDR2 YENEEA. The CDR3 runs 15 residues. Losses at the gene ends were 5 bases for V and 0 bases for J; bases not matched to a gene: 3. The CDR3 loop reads CASSQGQGLNTEAFF. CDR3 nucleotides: TGTGCCAGCAGCCAGGGACAGGGGCTGAACACTGAAGCTTTCTTT. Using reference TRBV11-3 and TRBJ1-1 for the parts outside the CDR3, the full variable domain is EAGVVQSPRYKIIEKKQPVAFWCNPISGHNTLYWYLQNLGQGPELLIRYENEEAVDDSQLPKDRFSAERLKGVDSTLKIQPAELGDSAVYLCASSQGQGLNTEAFFGQGTRLTVV.

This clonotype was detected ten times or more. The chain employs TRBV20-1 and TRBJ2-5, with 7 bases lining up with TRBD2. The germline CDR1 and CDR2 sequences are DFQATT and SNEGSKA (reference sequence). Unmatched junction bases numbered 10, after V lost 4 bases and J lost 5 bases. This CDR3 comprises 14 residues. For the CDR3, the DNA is TGCAGTGCTAAAACGGCGGGAGCCTCGGAGACCCAGTACTTC. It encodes CSAKTAGASETQYF.

CDR3 residues: CASRRDSRYGYTF. DNA of the CDR3: TGTGCCAGCAGGCGGGACAGCCGCTATGGCTACACCTTC. The chain links TRBV11-1 to TRBJ1-2; the match to TRBD1 covers 7 bases. The trim removed 6 bases at V and 4 bases at J, leaving 5 bases unmatched. Germline assignment: CDR1 SGHAT and CDR2 FQDESV (reference sequence). The CDR3 has 13 amino acids.

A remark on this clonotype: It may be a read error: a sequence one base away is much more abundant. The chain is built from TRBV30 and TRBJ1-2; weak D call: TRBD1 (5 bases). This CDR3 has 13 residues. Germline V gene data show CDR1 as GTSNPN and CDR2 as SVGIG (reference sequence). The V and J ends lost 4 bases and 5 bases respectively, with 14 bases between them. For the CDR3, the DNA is TGTGCCTGGACAGGGTATTCCCCTTATGGCTACACCTTC. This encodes CAWTGYSPYGYTF.

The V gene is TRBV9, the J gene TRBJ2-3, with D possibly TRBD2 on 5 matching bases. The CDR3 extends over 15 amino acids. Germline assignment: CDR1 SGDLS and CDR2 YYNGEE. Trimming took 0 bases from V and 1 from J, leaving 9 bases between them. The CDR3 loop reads CASSVALSGTDTQYF. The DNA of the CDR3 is TGTGCCAGCAGCGTAGCTCTTAGCGGCACAGATACGCAGTATTTT.

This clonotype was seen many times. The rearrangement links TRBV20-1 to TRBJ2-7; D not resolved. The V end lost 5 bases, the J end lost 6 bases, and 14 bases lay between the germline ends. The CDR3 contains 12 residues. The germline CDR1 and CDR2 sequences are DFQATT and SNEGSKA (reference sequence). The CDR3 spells CSAGNKSREQYF. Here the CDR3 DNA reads TGCAGTGCTGGTAATAAGTCGCGCGAGCAGTACTTC.

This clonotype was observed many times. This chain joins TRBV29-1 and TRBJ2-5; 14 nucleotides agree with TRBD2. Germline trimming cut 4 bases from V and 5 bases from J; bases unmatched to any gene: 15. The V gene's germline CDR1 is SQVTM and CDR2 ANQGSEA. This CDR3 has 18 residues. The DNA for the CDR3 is TGCAGCGTTGTATCCTCGACGGGACTAGCGGGAGTCGCGGAGACCCAGTACTTC. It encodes CSVVSSTGLAGVAETQYF.